This TCR beta chain was captured in a study of beta chain features in type 1 diabetes (dated by TCRdb to about 2018). With respect to the entire study: Mean age, gender distribution, total cell number and subset yield were not different between patients and healthy donors. Across all samples, about 110 million sorted cells were examined, and cell number per subset correlated strongly with RNA yield. The study compared TCRB repertoires of sorted circulating CD4+ T cell subsets between recently diagnosed type 1 diabetes patients and matched healthy donors. Whereas all 28 donors provided naive and central memory subsets, regulatory and stem cell-like memory subsets were isolated from just 8 patients and about eight healthy donors. What the authors observed across the whole study: Sequencing cDNA rather than genomic DNA could over-represent highly expressing activated cells, although activation and CD3 levels did not differ between groups. Shorter templates might have been favored by PCR, but patient and control samples were amplified and corrected together, so both groups would have been affected equally by any skew. Only small numbers of individuals were included in the HLA sub-analyses, which left unresolved whether HLA type had any influence on TCRB rearrangement. Patients with type 1 diabetes made fewer insertions and deleted more nucleotides at VDJ recombination sites, implying thymic rearrangement abnormalities. A moderate but significant shortening of TCRB CDR3 length was observed in type 1 diabetes patients in all four CD4+ subsets. Naive, central memory and regulatory TCRB repertoires appeared to be more alike among patients than among healthy donors.

Taken from cysteine to phenylalanine, the CDR3 has 14 residues. Here the CDR3 DNA is all that survives: 42 bases in frame from base 1. Per the germline V gene (reference sequence), SGHAT is the CDR1 and FQDESV is the CDR2. The V end gives up 3 bases and the J end 2 bases, leaving 4 bases in the junction not matched to a gene. The entire amount of isolated RNA was reverse transcribed using the High Capacity cDNA Reverse Transcription Kit, so the sequenced TCRB transcripts were expressed ones. Deep immunoSEQ sequencing was applied to naive, central memory and regulatory T cell samples, giving an average of about 3.7 million total reads per sample. Sorted cells were lysed in RLT buffer, and RNA was extracted using DNase-treated RNeasy Micro or Mini kits according to cell number. To prevent cross-contamination, every cell subset was processed on its own, while patient and healthy donor samples were processed together. TCRB sequences were amplified from cDNA with the immunoSEQ multiplex PCR, producing 87-bp fragments spanning the CDR3 region. The amplicons were sequenced using the Illumina HiSeq platform. The study's processing was this. PCR bias was computationally corrected using synthetic template baselines, reads within Hamming distance 2 were collapsed, and singletons that could not be merged were discarded. Reads were aligned to IMGT to assign V, D and J genes, CDR3 length, and insertions or deletions at six rearrangement sites. Clonotype counts were normalized to sorted cell number within each subset before computing true diversity and Gini coefficients with the tcR R package. Repertoire sharing was quantified using the overlap coefficient calculated on TCRB nucleotide sequences. TCRdb obtained this table from immuneACCESS and retained in-frame rearrangements with V and J assigned. These tables miss some clones; where compared with another copy, unresolved V genes account for less than half of the shortfall, and the remainder is unexplained. V, J and clone size derive from that table, while D and trimming were established from the DNA sequence. Here the sample has 130,000 to 150,000 clones; roughly 50% occur a single time. Together, the top ten hold around 0.43% of the sample.

Each donor gave one peripheral blood draw, roughly 110 mL on average, collected into heparinised tubes. Using a panel that included CD45RO, CCR7, CD25, CD127, CD95 and CD27, naive, central memory, regulatory and stem cell-like memory CD4+ T cells were sorted on a BD FACSAria II. A purity above 95% was achieved for all sorted populations. PBMCs were isolated right away by Lymphoprep density gradient centrifugation and were stained directly, without culture. So that batch effects would be minimized, each experiment stained and sorted samples in pairs, pairing one healthy donor with one patient. This clone was recorded once. Its antigen is still unknown. Base-call qualities are not available, and no considerably larger clone is one nucleotide away.

The sequence was collected from a man aged 18 to 35 in good health. The chain is made from TRBV11-1 and TRBJ2-7, with TRBD1 matching 7 junction bases. Sequences were obtained from Tregs from blood. The cell subset or site label for this specimen denotes: regulatory CD4+ T cells. The DNA is as follows: TGTGCCAGCAGCTTCCGTACAGGGGCCTACGAGCAGTACTTC. This codes for CASSFRTGAYEQYF.